One and the same sample provided the 15 T cell receptor beta chains below, sequenced in a study of blood T cell repertoires in COVID-19 (TCRdb year 2020). The library was made by the immunoSEQ multiplex PCR assay. TCRdb's version of the immuneACCESS table is confined to in-frame rearrangements and falls short of the full clone set. An unresolved V gene accounts for under half of the shortfall where checked; the remainder is of unknown origin. The sample yields under 200,000 clones; about 88% were counted once. The ten biggest clones cover about 2.1% of the sample. Input material: peripheral blood. These receptors were taken from a man aged 45-60 years who had recovered from COVID-19.

The chain combines TRBV3-1 (or the pseudogene TRBV3-2) with TRBJ2-2; 9 bases are a match to TRBD1. Germline CDR1 reads LGHDT; CDR2 reads YNNKEL (reference sequence). Germline trimming cut 3 bases from V and 3 bases from J; bases unmatched to any gene: 2. This CDR3 is built from 15 residues. CDR3: CASSQRTGDTGELFF. The DNA of the CDR3 is TGTGCCAGCAGCCAGAGGACAGGGGACACCGGGGAGCTGTTTTTT.

The genes are TRBV28 and TRBJ1-5, with D unclear. Germline values: CDR1 MDHEN, CDR2 SYDVKM. The germline V and J ends were trimmed by 7 bases and 9 bases, with 16 bases remaining between them. This CDR3 is built from 13 residues. The CDR3 DNA is TGTGCCAGCACACACCAGTATCGTGGGCCCCAGCATTTT. This encodes CASTHQYRGPQHF.

The chain has TRBV4-1 and TRBJ2-5; TRBD1 agrees at 9 bases. Germline V lookup: CDR1 MGHRA, CDR2 YSYEKL. The V gene end was trimmed by 4 bases and the J gene end by 3 bases; junction bases not matched to a gene: 6. The CDR3 consists of 15 residues. The CDR3 bases are TGCGCCAGCAGCCCTGGGGACAGGGAAGAAGAGACCCAGTACTTC. It is translated as CASSPGDREEETQYF.

This sequence joins TRBV28 and TRBJ2-7; 8 bases are a match to TRBD1. V lost 5 bases and J lost 0; bases outside the gene matches: 15. The germline CDR1 and CDR2 sequences are MDHEN and SYDVKM. This CDR3 comprises 18 residues. CDR3 DNA: TGTGCCAGCAGTCCGAAAGCCCTCCGGGACAGGAGCTCCTACGAGCAGTACTTC. Amino acid sequence: CASSPKALRDRSSYEQYF. Variable domain in full (rest from reference TRBV28 and TRBJ2-7): DVKVTQSSRYLVKRTGEKVFLECVQDMDHENMFWYRQDPGLGLRLIYFSYDVKMKEKGDIPEGYSVSREKKERFSLILESASTNQTSMYLCASSPKALRDRSSYEQYFGPGTRLTVT.

This chain uses TRBV28 with TRBJ2-2; the D gene is possibly TRBD2 (5 bases). The CDR3 consists of 15 residues. V lost 2 bases and J lost 1, with 8 bases in between. Germline V CDR1 and CDR2: MDHEN, SYDVKM. For the CDR3, the DNA is TGTGCCAGCAGTTTAAGCGGATGGAACACCGGGGAGCTGTTTTTT. It yields the protein CASSLSGWNTGELFF.

This chain uses TRBV28 with TRBJ1-5; TRBD1 aligns across 7 bases. V was clipped by 6 bases and J by 4 bases; unmatched bases: 6. This CDR3 is built from 14 residues. Germline-derived CDR1 and CDR2 are MDHEN and SYDVKM. CDR3 residues: CASRAGTVNQPQHF. The CDR3 nucleotides are TGTGCCAGCAGGGCCGGGACAGTGAATCAGCCCCAGCATTTT.

The V gene is TRBV6-1, the J gene TRBJ1-3, with D hard to call. CDR1 and CDR2 (germline): MNHNS, SASEGT. The CDR3 loop spans 14 amino acids. The V end lost 2 bases, the J end lost 3 bases, and 8 bases lay between the germline ends. The CDR3, as DNA: TGTGCCAGCAGTGAACAGATTAATGGAAACACCATATATTTT. As protein: CASSEQINGNTIYF.

The chain recombines TRBV10-2 with TRBJ2-2; 7 positions match TRBD1. Unmatched junction bases numbered 3, after V lost 6 bases and J lost 5 bases. CDR3 length: 13 residues. Per germline, CDR1 WSHSY and CDR2 SAAADI. CDR3: CASRLTGTGELFF. The CDR3 coding sequence is TGCGCCAGCAGATTGACAGGGACCGGGGAGCTGTTTTTT.

The V and J genes are TRBV7-3 and TRBJ1-1; D gene unclear. CDR1 and CDR2 from the germline V gene are SGHTA and FQGTGA. Trimming cost V 5 bases and J 3 bases, with 10 bases left between them. The length of the CDR3 is 13 residues. The CDR3 sequence is CASSLRSYTEAFF. CDR3 sequence (DNA): TGTGCCAGCAGCCTCAGGTCCTACACTGAAGCTTTCTTT.

The V call is TRBV27, the J call TRBJ2-1; 14 bases match TRBD2. CDR3 length equals 21 residues. V shed 6 bases, J shed 3 bases, and the junction held 19 bases outside the gene matches. Germline V gene sequence: CDR1 MNHEY, CDR2 SMNVEV (reference sequence). The DNA of the CDR3 is TGTGCCAGCAGCCCCTTACCGGGACTAGCGGGAGAAAGTATCTACTACAATGAGCAGTTCTTC. This sequence encodes CASSPLPGLAGESIYYNEQFF.

In its sample, this clone was seen a few times. This sequence joins TRBV27 and TRBJ2-6; 8 bases are a match to TRBD2. The CDR3 contains 21 residues. V lost 2 bases to trimming and J lost 0 bases; unmatched junction nucleotides: 15. In germline, CDR1 is MNHEY, CDR2 SMNVEV (reference sequence). CDR3 coding DNA: TGTGCCAGCAGTTTACGATCCCCTACTAGCGGAGTAAACTCTGGGGCCAACGTCCTGACTTTC. Translation gives CASSLRSPTSGVNSGANVLTF.

The CDR3 sequence is CASKAGNLGPQHF. The CDR3 nucleotides read TGTGCCAGCAAGGCGGGGAATCTAGGGCCCCAGCATTTT. The rearrangement joins TRBV19 to TRBJ1-5; D call uncertain. Germline V gene lookup returns CDR1 LNHDA and CDR2 SQIVND (reference sequence). Trimming removed 9 bases from V and 9 bases from J, with 18 bases in between. The CDR3 runs 13 residues. Based on the CDR3 plus reference TRBV19 and TRBJ1-5, the full variable domain is DGGITQSPKYLFRKEGQNVTLSCEQNLNHDAMYWYRQDPGQGLRLIYYSQIVNDFQKGDIAEGYSVSREKKESFPLTVTSAQKNPTAFYLCASKAGNLGPQHFGDGTRLSIL.

The rearrangement joins TRBV4-1 to TRBJ2-1; 9 bases fit TRBD2. V dropped 4 bases and J dropped 0; count of bases not matched to a gene: 4. This CDR3 contains 16 residues. The germline V gene encodes CDR1 MGHRA and CDR2 YSYEKL. In DNA, the CDR3 is TGCGCCAGCAGCCTAGCGGGGGAGGGCTCCTACAATGAGCAGTTCTTC. Protein sequence: CASSLAGEGSYNEQFF.

This clone was picked up one time. The chain couples TRBV2 to TRBJ2-1, with 11 bases fitting TRBD1. CDR3 length: 15 amino acids. V lost 6 bases and J lost 7; bases outside the gene matches: 8. CDR1 is SNHLY and CDR2 is FYNNEI in the germline V gene. CDR3: CASSAGQGVYNEQFF. CDR3 in DNA: TGTGCCAGCAGCGCGGGACAGGGGGTATATAATGAGCAGTTCTTC.

The chain employs TRBV7-2 and TRBJ2-3; 14 positions match TRBD2. This CDR3 has 17 amino acids. Germline-derived CDR1 and CDR2 are SGHTA and FQGNSA. Germline trimming cut 5 bases from V and 10 bases from J; bases unmatched to any gene: 14. Written as DNA, the CDR3 is TGTGCCAGCAGCCAAAAGCCGGGACTAGCGGGGGCAAAGGCGCAGTATTTT. This translates into CASSQKPGLAGAKAQYF.